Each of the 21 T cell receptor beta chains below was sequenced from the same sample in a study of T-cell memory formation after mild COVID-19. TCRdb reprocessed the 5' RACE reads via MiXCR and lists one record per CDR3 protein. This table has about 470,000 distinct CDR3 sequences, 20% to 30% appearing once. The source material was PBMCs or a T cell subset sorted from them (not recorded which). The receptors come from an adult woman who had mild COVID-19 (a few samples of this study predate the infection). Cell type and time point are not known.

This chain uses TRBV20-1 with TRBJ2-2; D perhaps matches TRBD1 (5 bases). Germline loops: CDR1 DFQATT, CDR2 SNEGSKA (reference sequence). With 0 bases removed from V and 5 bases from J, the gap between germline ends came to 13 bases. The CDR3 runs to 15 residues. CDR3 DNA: TGCAGTGCTAGAGACGGCAGGGTACGAACCGGGGAGCTGTTTTTT. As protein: CSARDGRVRTGELFF.

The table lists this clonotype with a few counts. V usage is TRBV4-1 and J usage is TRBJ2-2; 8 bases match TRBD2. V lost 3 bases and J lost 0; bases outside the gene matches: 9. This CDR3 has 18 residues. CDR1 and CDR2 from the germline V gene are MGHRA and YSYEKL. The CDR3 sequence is CASSHGLAGLTNTGELFF. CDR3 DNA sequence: TGCGCCAGCAGCCATGGTCTAGCGGGTTTGACGAACACCGGGGAGCTGTTTTTT.

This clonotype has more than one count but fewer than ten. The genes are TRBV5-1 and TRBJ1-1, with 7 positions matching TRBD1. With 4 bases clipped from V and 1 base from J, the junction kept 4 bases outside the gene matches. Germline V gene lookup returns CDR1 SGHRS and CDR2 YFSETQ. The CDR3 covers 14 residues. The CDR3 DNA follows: TGCGCCAGCAGCCGAGGGACAGAGAACACTGAAGCTTTCTTT. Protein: CASSRGTENTEAFF.

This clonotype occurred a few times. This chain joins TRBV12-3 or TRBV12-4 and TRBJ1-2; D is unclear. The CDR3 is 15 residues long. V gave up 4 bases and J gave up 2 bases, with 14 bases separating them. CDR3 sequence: CASSSMNKGNYGYTF. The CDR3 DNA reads TGTGCCAGCAGTTCCATGAATAAGGGAAACTATGGCTACACCTTC.

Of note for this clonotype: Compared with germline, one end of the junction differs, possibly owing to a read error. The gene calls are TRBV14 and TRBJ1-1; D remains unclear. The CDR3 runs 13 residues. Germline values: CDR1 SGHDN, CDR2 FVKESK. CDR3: CASSQERGRTLVF. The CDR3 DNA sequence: TGTGCCAGCAGCCAAGAACGCGGGCGAACCCTAGTCTTT.

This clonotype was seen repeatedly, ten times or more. CDR3 DNA sequence: TGCGCCAGCAGCTTGGGACAGAGGTACGAGCAGTACTTC. Its protein product is CASSLGQRYEQYF. This chain links TRBV5-1 with TRBJ2-7; D might be TRBD1 (5 bases). V lost 0 bases to trimming and J lost 4 bases, with 8 bases between them. CDR1 and CDR2 from the germline V gene are SGHRS and YFSETQ. CDR3 length equals 13 residues.

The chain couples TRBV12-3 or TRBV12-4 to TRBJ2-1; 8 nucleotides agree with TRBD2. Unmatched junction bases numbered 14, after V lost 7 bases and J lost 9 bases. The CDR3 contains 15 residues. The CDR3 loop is CASKHLSGSKIEQFF. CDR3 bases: TGTGCCAGCAAACACTTGAGCGGGAGTAAGATTGAGCAGTTCTTC.

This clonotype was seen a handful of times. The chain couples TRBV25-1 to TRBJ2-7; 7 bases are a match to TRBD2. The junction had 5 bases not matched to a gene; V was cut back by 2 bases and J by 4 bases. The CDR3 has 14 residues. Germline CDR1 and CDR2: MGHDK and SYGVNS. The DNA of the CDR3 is TGTGCCAGCAGTGAAGGGCTAGCGGTTTACGAGCAGTACTTC. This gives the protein CASSEGLAVYEQYF.

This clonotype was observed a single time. CDR3 DNA sequence: TGTGCCAGCAGCCAAGGACGGGACAGCCATTATGGCTACACCTTC. Protein: CASSQGRDSHYGYTF. The chain uses TRBV14 and TRBJ1-2; 7 positions agree with TRBD1. The CDR3 is 15 residues long. The germline V gene has CDR1 SGHDN and CDR2 FVKESK. V trimming: 1 base; J trimming: 5 bases; junction bases outside the gene matches: 7.

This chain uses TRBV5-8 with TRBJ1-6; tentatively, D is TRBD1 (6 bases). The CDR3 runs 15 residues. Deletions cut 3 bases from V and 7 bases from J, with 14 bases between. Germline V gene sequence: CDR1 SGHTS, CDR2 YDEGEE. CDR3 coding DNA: TGTGCCAGCAGCTACTCCAGGACAGCGAATTCACCCCTCCACTTT. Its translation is CASSYSRTANSPLHF.

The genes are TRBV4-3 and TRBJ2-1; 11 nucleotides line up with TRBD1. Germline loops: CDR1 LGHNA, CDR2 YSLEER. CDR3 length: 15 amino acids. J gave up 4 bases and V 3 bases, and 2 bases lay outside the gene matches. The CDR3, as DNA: TGCGCCAGCAGCCAGGACAGGGGGCCTTACAATGAGCAGTTCTTC. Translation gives CASSQDRGPYNEQFF.

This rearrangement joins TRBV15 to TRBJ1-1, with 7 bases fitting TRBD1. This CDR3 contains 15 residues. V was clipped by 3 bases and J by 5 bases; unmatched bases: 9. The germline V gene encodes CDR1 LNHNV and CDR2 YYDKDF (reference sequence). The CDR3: CATSSWEGARTEAFF. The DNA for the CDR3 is TGTGCCACCAGCAGTTGGGAGGGGGCGCGAACTGAAGCTTTCTTT.

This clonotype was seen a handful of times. The CDR3 loop is CASSGGLDTEAFF. The CDR3 DNA is TGTGCCAGCTCTGGGGGGCTAGACACTGAAGCTTTCTTT. The rearrangement links TRBV18 to TRBJ1-1; the D gene is possibly TRBD1 (6 bases). The CDR3 sequence is 13 residues long. Germline values: CDR1 KGHSH, CDR2 LQKENI. The ends were cut back, 6 bases at V and 3 bases at J, with 11 bases in the middle. Full variable domain (rest looked up from reference TRBV18 and TRBJ1-1): NAGVMQNPRHLVRRRGQEARLRCSPMKGHSHVYWYRQLPEEGLKFMVYLQKENIIDESGMPKERFSAEFPKEGPSILRIQQVVRGDSAAYFCASSGGLDTEAFFGQGTRLTVV.

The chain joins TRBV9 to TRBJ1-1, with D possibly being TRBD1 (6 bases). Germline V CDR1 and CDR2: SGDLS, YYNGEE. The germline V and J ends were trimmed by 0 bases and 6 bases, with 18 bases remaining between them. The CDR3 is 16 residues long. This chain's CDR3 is CASSVGGAGRSSEAFF. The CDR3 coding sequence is TGTGCCAGCAGCGTAGGGGGGGCGGGACGGAGTTCTGAAGCTTTCTTT.

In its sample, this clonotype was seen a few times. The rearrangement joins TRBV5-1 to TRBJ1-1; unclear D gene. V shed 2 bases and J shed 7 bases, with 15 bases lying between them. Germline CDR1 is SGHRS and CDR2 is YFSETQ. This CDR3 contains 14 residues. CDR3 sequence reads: CASSFYYRVSEAFF. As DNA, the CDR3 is TGCGCCAGCAGCTTTTATTATCGCGTGAGTGAAGCTTTCTTT.

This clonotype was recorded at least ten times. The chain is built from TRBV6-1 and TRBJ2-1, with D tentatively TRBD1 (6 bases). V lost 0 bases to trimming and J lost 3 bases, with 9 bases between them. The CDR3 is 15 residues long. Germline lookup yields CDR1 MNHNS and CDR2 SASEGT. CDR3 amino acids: CASSEAGGNYNEQFF. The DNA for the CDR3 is TGTGCCAGCAGTGAAGCAGGGGGAAACTACAATGAGCAGTTCTTC.

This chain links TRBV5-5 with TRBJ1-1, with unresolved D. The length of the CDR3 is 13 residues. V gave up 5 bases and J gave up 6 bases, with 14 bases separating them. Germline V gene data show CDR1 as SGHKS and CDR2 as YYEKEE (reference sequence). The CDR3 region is CASRRNRGPEAFF. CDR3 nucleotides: TGTGCCAGCAGACGTAATCGTGGACCTGAAGCTTTCTTT.

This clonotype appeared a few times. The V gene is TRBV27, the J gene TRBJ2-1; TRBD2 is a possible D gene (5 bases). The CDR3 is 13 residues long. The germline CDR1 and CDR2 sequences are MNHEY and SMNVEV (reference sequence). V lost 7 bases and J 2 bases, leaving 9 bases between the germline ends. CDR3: CASTRTPYNEQFF. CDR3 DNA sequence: TGTGCCAGCACCCGGACTCCCTACAATGAGCAGTTCTTC.

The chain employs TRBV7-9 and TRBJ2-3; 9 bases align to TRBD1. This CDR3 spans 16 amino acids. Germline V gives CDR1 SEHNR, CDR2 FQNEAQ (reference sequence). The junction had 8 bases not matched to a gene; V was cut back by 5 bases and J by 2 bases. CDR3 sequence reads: CASSLRGQGFTDTQYF. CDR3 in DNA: TGTGCCAGCAGCCTCCGTGGACAGGGGTTCACAGATACGCAGTATTTT. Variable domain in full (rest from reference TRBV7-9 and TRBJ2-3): DTGVSQNPRHKITKRGQNVTFRCDPISEHNRLYWYRQTLGQGPEFLTYFQNEAQLEKSRLLSDRFSAERPKGSFSTLEIQRTEQGDSAMYLCASSLRGQGFTDTQYFGPGTRLTVL.

CDR3 sequence reads: CASSFSAELSYNEQFF. In DNA form, the CDR3 reads TGTGCCAGCAGTTTCAGCGCGGAGCTCTCCTACAATGAGCAGTTCTTC. The chain links TRBV12-3 or TRBV12-4 to TRBJ2-1; D call uncertain. There are 16 residues in the CDR3. The V and J ends lost 3 bases and 0 bases respectively, with 12 bases between them.

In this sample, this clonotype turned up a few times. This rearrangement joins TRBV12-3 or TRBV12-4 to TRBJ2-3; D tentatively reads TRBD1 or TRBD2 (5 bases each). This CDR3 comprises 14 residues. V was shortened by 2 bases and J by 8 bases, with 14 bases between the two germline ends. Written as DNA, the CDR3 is TGTGCCAGCAGTTTACGGATGGGGGACGCTACGCAGTATTTT. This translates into CASSLRMGDATQYF.